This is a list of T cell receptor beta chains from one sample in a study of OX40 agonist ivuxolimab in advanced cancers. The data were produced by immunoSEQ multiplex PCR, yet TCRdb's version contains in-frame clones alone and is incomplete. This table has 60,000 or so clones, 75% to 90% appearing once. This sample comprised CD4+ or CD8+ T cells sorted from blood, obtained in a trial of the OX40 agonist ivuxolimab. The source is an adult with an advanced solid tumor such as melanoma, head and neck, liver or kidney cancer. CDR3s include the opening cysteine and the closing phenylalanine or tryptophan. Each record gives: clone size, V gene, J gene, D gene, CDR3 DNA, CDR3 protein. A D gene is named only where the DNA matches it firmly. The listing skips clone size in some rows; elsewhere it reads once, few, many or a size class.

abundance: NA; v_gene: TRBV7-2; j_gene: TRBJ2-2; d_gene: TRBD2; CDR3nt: TGTGCCAGCAGCCGTACTAGCGGGGGGCACGGGGAGCTGTTTTTT; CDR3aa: CASSRTSGGHGELFF
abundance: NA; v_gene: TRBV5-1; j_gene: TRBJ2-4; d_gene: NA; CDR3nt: TGCGCCAGCAGCTTGGAAGGGGGACTAGCCAAAAACATTCAGTACTTC; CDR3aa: CASSLEGGLAKNIQYF
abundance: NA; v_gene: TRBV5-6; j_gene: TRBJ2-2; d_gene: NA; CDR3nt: TGTGCCAGCAGCCGCTCCGGGACCCGGGCGGCCGGGGAGCTGTTTTTT; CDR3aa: CASSRSGTRAAGELFF
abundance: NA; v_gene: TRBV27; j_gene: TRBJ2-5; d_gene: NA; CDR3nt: TGTGCCAGCAGTTTCCAGGGGTCCCAAGAGACCCAGTACTTC; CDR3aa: CASSFQGSQETQYF
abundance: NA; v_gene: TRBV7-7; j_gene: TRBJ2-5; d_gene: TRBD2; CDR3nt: TGTGCTAGCAGCTTGGGGGGACTAGCGGCCCAAGAGACCCAGTACTTC; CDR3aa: CASSLGGLAAQETQYF
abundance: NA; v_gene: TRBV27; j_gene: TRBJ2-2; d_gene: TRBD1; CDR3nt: TGTGCCAGCAGTTTAGGGACAGGGGACACCGGGGAGCTGTTTTTT; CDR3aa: CASSLGTGDTGELFF
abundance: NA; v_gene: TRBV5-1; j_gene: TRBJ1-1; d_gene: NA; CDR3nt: TGCGCCAGCAGCTTGGCCACGAACACTGAAGCTTTCTTT; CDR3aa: CASSLATNTEAFF
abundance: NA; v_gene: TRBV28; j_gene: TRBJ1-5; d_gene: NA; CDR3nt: TGTGCCAGCAGTCTATTTTGGGCCCCAGACAGTTCCAATCAGCCCCAGCATTTT; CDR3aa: CASSLFWAPDSSNQPQHF
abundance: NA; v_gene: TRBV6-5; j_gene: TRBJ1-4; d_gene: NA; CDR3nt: TGTGCCAGCAGTTACGGGACGCTTAATGAAAAACTGTTTTTT; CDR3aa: CASSYGTLNEKLFF
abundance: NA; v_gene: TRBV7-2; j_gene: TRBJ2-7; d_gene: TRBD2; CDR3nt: TGTGCCAGCAGCTTCCTAGCGGGGTCCACCTACGAGCAGTACTTC; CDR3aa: CASSFLAGSTYEQYF
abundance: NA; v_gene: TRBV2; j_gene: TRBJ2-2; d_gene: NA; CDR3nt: TGTGCCAGCAGTGAATGGGGGGTTAGGACCGGGGAGCTGTTTTTT; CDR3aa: CASSEWGVRTGELFF
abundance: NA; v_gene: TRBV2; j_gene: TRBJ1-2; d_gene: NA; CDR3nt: TGTGCCCTTATAATAAAAGGAGGCGATGGCTACACCTTC; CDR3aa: CALIIKGGDGYTF
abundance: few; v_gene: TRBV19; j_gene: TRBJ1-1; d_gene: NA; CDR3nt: TGTGCCAGTAGTAGTAACTTGTCCCCAGCTTTCTTT; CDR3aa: CASSSNLSPAFF
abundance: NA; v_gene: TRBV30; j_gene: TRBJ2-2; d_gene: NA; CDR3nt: TGTGCCTGGAGTTTGGGTAGCAACGGGGAGCTGTTTTTT; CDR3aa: CAWSLGSNGELFF
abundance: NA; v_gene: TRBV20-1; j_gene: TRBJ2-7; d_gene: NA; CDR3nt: TGCAGTGCCGACTACTACGAGCAGTACTTC; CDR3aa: CSADYYEQYF
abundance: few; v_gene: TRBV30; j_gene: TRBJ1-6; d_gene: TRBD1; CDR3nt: TGTGCCTGGACCGGACAGGGGAATTCACCCCTCCACTTT; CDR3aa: CAWTGQGNSPLHF
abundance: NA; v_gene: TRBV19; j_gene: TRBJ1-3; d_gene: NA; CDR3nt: TGTGCCAGTAGTTACCGGGGGACGACAGACTCTGGAAACACCATATATTTT; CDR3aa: CASSYRGTTDSGNTIYF
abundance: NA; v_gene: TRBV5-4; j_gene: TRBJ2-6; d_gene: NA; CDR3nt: TGTGCCAGCAGCTTGGACGTCTCTGGGGCCAACGTCCTGACTTTC; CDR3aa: CASSLDVSGANVLTF
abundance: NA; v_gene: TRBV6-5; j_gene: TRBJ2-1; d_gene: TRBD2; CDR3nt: TGTGCCAGCAGTTACTCCGGCGGGGGGGCGCGCAATGAGCAGTTCTTC; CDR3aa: CASSYSGGGARNEQFF
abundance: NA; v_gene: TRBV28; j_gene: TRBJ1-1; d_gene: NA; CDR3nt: TGTGCCAGCAGTTTATATCGGGATATGAACACTGAAGCTTTCTTT; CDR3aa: CASSLYRDMNTEAFF
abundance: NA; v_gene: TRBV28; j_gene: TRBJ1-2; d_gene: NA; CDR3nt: TGTGCCAGCAGTTTGGGGGGGGCTCGGGATGGCTACACCTTC; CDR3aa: CASSLGGARDGYTF
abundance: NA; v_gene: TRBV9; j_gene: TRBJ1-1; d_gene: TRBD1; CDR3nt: TGTGCCAGCAGCGTAGGGGTGACAGGGGACACTGAAGCTTTCTTT; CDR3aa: CASSVGVTGDTEAFF
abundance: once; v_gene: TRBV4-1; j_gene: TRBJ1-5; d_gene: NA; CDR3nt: TGCGCCAGCAGCCAAGATCGGGGAGCTGGCCAGCCCCAGCATTTT; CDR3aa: CASSQDRGAGQPQHF
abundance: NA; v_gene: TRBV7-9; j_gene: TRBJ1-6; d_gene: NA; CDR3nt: TGTGCCAGCAGCTTAGGGCAGGGAGGGAATTCACCCCTCCACTTT; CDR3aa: CASSLGQGGNSPLHF
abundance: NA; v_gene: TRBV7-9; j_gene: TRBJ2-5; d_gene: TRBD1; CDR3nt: TGTGCCAGCAGCTTTAGGGCGACAGGGGGGACCCAGTACTTC; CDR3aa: CASSFRATGGTQYF
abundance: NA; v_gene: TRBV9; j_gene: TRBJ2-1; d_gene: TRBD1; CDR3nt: TGTGCCAGCAGCGCTGGGACAGGAGGAGTGGACGAGCAGTTCTTC; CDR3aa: CASSAGTGGVDEQFF
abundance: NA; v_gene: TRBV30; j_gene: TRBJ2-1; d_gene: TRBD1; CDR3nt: TGTGCCTGGAGTGTACAGGGGGCCGATGAGCAGTTCTTC; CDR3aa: CAWSVQGADEQFF
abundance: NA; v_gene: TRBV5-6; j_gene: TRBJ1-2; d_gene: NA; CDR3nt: TGTGCCAGCAGCTTGGTGCTATCCGAATGGGATGGCTACACCTTC; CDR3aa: CASSLVLSEWDGYTF
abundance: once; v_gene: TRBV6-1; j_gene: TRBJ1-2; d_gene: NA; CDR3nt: TGTGCCAGCAGTCTGGACGGACTGTATGGCTACACCTTC; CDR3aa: CASSLDGLYGYTF
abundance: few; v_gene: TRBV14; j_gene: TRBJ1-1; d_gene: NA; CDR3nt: TGTGCCAGCAGCCCGTGGGGGGCTGAAGCTTTCTTT; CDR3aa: CASSPWGAEAFF
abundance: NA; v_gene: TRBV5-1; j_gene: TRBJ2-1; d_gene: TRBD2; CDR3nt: TGCGCCAGCCAAATCTATAGCGGGGGGGGCCGGAGTCAAAACAATGAGCAGTTCTTC; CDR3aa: CASQIYSGGGRSQNNEQFF
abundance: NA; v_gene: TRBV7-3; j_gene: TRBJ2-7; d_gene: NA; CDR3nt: TGTGCCAGCAGCCCCCGGCCGGGCTCCTACGAGCAGTACTTC; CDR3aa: CASSPRPGSYEQYF
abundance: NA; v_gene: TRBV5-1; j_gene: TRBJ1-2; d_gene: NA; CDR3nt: TGCGCCAGCAGCCGGGACGGACAGTATGGCTACACCTTC; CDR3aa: CASSRDGQYGYTF
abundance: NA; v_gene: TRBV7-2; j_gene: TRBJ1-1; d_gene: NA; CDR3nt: TGTGCCAGCAGCTCACAGCAGAACACTGAAGCTTTCTTT; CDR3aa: CASSSQQNTEAFF
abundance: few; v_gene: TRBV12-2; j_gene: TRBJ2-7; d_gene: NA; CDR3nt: TGTGCAAGTCGCTTATGGTGGAACGAGCAGTACTTC; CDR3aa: CASRLWWNEQYF
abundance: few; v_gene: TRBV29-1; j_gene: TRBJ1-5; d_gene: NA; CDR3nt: TGCAGCGTGGGGGCCAGCAATCAGCCCCAGCATTTT; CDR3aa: CSVGASNQPQHF
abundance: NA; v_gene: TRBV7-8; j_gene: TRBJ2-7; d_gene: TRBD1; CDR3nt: TGTGCCAGCAGCTTGCGACAGGGTCCCCACGAGCAGTACTTC; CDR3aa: CASSLRQGPHEQYF
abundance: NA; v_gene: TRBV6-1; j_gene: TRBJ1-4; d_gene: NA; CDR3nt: TGTGCCAGCAGTGAAGCTAGTAAGGGCTTTGCAACTAATGAAAAACTGTTTTTT; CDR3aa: CASSEASKGFATNEKLFF
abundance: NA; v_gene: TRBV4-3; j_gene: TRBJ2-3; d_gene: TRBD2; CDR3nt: TGCGCCAGCAGCCAATCCCCCCTTGGAGGGGCCGGGGGGGATACGCAGTATTTT; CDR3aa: CASSQSPLGGAGGDTQYF
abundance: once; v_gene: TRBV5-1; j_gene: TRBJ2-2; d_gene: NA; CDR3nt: TGCGCCAGCAGCTTGGATAGCGGACTGACCGGGGAGCTGTTTTTT; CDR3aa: CASSLDSGLTGELFF
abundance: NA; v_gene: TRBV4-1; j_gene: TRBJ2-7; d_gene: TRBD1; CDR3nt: TGCGCCAGCAGCCAAGATTTGGGACAGGCTTTGTCCTTC; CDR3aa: CASSQDLGQALSF
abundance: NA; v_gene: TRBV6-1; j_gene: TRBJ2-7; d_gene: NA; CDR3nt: TGTGCCACCCTGCTTGGCAGCTCCTACGAGCAGTACTTC; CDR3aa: CATLLGSSYEQYF
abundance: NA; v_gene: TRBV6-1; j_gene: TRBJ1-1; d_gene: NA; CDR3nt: TGTGCCAGCAGTGAAGGGACTCGAACCGGGTTCACTGAAGCTTTCTTT; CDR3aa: CASSEGTRTGFTEAFF
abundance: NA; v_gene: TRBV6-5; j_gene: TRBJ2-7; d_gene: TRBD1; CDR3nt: TGTGCCAGCAGTTACTCCCCGGGACAGGGTTTGGAGCAGTACTTC; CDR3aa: CASSYSPGQGLEQYF
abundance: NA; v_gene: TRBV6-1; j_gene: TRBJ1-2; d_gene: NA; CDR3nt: TGTGCCAGCAGAGGAAGGGCGGGGTGGGCGGATGGCTACACCTTC; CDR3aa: CASRGRAGWADGYTF
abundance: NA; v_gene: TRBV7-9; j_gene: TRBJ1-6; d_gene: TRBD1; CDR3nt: TGTGCCAGCAGCTTAGTAGGGGACAGGGTCCACTTT; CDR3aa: CASSLVGDRVHF
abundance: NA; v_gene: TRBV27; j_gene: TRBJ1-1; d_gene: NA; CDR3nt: TGTGCCAGCAGTTTACTGACAGACACTGAAGCTTTCTTT; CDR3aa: CASSLLTDTEAFF
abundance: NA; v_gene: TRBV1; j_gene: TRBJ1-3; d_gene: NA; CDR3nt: TGCACCAGGGCGGTATTAGCGTCATCTTTAAACACCATATATTTT; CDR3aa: CTRAVLASSLNTIYF
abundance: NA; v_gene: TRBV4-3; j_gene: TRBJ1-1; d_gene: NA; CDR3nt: TGCGCCAGCAGCCAAGCGGGAGGGAACACTGAAGCTTTCTTT; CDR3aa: CASSQAGGNTEAFF
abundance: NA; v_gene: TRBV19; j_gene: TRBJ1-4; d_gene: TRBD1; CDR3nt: TGTGCCAGTAGTAGTAGCGGGACAGTGAGACCAGATGAAAAACTGTTTTTT; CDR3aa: CASSSSGTVRPDEKLFF